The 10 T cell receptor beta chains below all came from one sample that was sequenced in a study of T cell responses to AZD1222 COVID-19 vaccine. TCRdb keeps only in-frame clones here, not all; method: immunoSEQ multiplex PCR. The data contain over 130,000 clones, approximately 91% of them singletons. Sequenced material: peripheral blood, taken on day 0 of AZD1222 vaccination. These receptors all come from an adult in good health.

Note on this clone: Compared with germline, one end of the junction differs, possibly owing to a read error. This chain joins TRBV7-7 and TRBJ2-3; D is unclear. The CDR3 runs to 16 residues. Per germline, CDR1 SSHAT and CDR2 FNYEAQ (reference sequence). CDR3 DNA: TGTGCTAGCAGCTTAGACGCCCCAAATCCCCCAGATACGCAGTATTTT. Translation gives CASSLDAPNPPDTQYF.

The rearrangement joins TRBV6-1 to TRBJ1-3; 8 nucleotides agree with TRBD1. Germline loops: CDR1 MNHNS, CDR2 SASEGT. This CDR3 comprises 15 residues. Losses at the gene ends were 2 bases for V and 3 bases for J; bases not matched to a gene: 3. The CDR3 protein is CASSESTGDGNTIYF. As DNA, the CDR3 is TGTGCCAGCAGTGAATCGACAGGGGATGGAAACACCATATATTTT.

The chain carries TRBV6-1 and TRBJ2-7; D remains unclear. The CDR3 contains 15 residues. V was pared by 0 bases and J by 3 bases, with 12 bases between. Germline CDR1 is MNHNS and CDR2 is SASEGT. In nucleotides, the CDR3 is TGTGCCAGCAGTGAAGCCAGTACTGGATTCTACGAGCAGTACTTC. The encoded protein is CASSEASTGFYEQYF.

The CDR3 DNA is TGTGCCAGTAGTGTGGGACTAGCTCGAGGGGAGCTGTTTTTT. It encodes CASSVGLARGELFF. The chain recombines TRBV19 with TRBJ2-2; 9 bases align to TRBD2. V dropped 5 bases and J dropped 8; count of bases not matched to a gene: 6. CDR1 and CDR2 from the germline V gene are LNHDA and SQIVND (reference sequence). The CDR3 contains 14 residues.

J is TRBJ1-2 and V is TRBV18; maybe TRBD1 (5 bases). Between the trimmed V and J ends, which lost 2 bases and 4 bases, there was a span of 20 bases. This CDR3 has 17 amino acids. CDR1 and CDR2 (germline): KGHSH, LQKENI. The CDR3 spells CASSPKRTPNSFYGYTF. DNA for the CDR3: TGTGCCAGCTCACCAAAAAGGACACCGAACTCATTCTATGGCTACACCTTC.

CDR3 coding DNA: TGCGCCAGCAGCCAAGATCTAGCGTGGGACAGGGCGGTCGTTGGCTACACCTTC. Its protein product is CASSQDLAWDRAVVGYTF. This chain uses TRBV4-1 with TRBJ1-2, with 9 bases lining up with TRBD1. The germline V gene encodes CDR1 MGHRA and CDR2 YSYEKL. The V gene end was trimmed by 0 bases and the J gene end by 7 bases; junction bases not matched to a gene: 15. This CDR3 has 18 residues.

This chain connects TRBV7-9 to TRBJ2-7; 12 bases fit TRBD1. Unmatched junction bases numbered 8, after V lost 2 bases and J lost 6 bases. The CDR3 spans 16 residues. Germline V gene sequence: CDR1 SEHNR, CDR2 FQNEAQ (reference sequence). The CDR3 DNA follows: TGTGCCAGCAGCTTATCTTCGGGACAGGGGGCGGTCGAGCAGTACTTC. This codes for CASSLSSGQGAVEQYF.

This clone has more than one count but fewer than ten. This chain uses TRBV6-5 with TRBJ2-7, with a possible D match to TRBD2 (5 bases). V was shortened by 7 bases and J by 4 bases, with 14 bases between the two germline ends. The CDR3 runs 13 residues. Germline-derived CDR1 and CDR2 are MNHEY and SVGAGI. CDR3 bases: TGTGCCAGCACCCCGGATCGGGGATACGAGCAGTACTTC. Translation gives CASTPDRGYEQYF.

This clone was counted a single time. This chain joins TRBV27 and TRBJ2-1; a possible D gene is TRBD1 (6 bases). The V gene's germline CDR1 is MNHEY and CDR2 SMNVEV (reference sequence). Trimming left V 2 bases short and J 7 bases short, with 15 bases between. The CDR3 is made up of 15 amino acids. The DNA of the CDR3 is TGTGCCAGCAGTTTAAATTTTGGACAGTCTAATGAGCAGTTCTTC. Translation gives CASSLNFGQSNEQFF.

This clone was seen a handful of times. The CDR3, as DNA: TGTGCCAGCAGTTTCTCCGGGACAGTACGTAATTCACCCCTCCACTTT. It yields the protein CASSFSGTVRNSPLHF. V is TRBV2 and J is TRBJ1-6; 7 bases match TRBD1. J lost 6 bases, V lost 5 bases, and 10 bases had no gene match. Germline CDR1 reads SNHLY; CDR2 reads FYNNEI. This CDR3 contains 16 residues.